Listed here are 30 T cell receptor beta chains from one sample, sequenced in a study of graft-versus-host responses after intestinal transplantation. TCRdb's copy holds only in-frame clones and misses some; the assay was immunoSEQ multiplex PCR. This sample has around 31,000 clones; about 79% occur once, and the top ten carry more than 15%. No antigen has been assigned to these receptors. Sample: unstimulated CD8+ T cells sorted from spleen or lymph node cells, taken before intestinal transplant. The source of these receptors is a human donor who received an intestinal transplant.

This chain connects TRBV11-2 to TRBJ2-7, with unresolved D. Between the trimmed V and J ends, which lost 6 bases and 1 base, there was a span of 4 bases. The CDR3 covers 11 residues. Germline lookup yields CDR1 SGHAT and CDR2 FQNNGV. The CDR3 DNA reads TGTGCCAGCAGTCAATCCTACGAGCAGTACTTC. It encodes CASSQSYEQYF. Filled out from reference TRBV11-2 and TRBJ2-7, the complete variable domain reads EAGVAQSPRYKIIEKRQSVAFWCNPISGHATLYWYQQILGQGPKLLIQFQNNGVVDDSQLPKDRFSAERLKGVDSTLKIQPAKLEDSAVYLCASSQSYEQYFGPGTRLTVT.

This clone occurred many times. CDR3 DNA: TGTGCCAGCAGCTTGCGGGGGACAGGGGACCACGAGCAGTACTTC. Its protein is CASSLRGTGDHEQYF. The rearrangement uses TRBV5-4 and TRBJ2-7, with 10 bases matching TRBD1. The J segment lost 5 bases and the V segment lost 1 base, leaving 6 bases of the junction unmatched. The germline V gene encodes CDR1 SGHNT and CDR2 YYREEE (reference sequence). The CDR3 totals 15 residues.

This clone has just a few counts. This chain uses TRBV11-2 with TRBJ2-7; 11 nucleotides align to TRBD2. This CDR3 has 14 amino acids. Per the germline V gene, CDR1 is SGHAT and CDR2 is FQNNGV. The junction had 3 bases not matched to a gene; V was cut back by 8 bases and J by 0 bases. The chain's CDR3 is CASLGLAGSYEQYF. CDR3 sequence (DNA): TGTGCCAGCCTAGGACTAGCGGGCTCCTACGAGCAGTACTTC.

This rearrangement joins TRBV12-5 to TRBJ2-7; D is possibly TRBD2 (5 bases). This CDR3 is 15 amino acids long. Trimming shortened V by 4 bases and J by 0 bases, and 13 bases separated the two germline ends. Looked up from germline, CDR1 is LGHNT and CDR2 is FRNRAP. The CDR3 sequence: CASGSRRLDSYEQYF. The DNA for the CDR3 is TGTGCTAGTGGTTCCAGGAGGCTGGACTCCTACGAGCAGTACTTC.

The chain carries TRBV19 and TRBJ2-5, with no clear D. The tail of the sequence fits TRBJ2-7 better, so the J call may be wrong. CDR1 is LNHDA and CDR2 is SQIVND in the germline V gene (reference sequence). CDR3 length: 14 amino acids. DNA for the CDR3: TGTGCCTCTAAGTGGCAGGCTCAGACCTACGAGCAGTACTTC. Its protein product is CASKWQAQTYEQYF.

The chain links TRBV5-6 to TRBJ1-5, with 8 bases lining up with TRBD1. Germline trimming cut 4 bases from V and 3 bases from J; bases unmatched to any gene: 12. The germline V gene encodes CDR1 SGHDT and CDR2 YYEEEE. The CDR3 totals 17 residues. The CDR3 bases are TGTGCCAGCAGCCTGGGGGGGTACAGGGGGGACAATCAGCCCCAGCATTTT. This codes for CASSLGGYRGDNQPQHF. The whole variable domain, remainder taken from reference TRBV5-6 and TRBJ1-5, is DAGVTQSPTHLIKTRGQQVTLRCSPKSGHDTVSWYQQALGQGPQFIFQYYEEEERQRGNFPDRFSGHQFPNYSSELNVNALLLGDSALYLCASSLGGYRGDNQPQHFGDGTRLSIL.

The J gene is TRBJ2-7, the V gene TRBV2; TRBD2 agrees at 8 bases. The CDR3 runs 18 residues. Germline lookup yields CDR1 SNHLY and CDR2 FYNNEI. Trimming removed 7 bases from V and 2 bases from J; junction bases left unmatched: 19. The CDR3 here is CASIRVRGRTIGAYEQYF. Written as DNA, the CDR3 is TGTGCCAGCATAAGAGTCCGCGGGAGGACGATAGGGGCCTACGAGCAGTACTTC.

This CDR3 is CASSDRAYHNSPLHF. Written as DNA, the CDR3 is TGTGCCAGTTCCGACAGGGCATACCATAATTCACCCCTCCACTTT. The chain is built from TRBV28 and TRBJ1-6, with TRBD1 matching over 7 bases. The V and J ends lost 9 bases and 5 bases, in that order; junction bases with no gene match: 10. Germline values: CDR1 MDHEN, CDR2 SYDVKM. This CDR3 contains 15 residues.

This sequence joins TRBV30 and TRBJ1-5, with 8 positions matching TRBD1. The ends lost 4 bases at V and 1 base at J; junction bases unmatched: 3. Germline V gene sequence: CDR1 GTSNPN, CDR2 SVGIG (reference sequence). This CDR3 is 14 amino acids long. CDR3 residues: CAWTWTGSNQPQHF. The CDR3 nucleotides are TGTGCCTGGACCTGGACAGGGAGCAATCAGCCCCAGCATTTT.

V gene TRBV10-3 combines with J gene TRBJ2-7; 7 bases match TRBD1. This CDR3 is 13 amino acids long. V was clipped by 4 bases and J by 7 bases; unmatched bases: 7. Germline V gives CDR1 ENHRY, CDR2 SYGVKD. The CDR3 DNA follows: TGTGCCATCAGTGGGGGGACAGCCTGGGAGCAGTACTTC. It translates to CAISGGTAWEQYF.

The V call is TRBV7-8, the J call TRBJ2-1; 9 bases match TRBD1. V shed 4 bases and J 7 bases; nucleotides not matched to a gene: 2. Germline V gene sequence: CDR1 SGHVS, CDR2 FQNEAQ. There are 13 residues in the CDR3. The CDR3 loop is CASSWDRANEQFF. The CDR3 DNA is TGTGCCAGCAGCTGGGACAGGGCTAATGAGCAGTTCTTC.

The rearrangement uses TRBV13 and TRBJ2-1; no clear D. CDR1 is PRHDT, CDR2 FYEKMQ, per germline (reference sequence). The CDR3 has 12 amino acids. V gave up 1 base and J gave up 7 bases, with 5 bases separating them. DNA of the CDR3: TGTGCCAGCAGCTTAGCGAGGAATGAGCAGTTCTTC. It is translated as CASSLARNEQFF.

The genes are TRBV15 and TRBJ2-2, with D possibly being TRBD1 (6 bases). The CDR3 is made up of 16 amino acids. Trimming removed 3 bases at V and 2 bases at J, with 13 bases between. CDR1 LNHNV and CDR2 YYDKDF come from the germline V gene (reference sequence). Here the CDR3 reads CATSRDPGTNTGELFF. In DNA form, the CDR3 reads TGTGCCACCAGCAGGGACCCCGGGACAAACACCGGGGAGCTGTTTTTT.

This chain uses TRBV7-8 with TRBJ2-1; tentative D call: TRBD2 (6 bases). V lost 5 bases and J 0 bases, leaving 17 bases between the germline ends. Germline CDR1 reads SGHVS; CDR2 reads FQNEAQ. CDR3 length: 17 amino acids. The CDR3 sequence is CASSLRGTVSSYNEQFF. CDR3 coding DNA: TGTGCCAGCAGCCTCCGGGGGACGGTGAGCTCCTACAATGAGCAGTTCTTC.

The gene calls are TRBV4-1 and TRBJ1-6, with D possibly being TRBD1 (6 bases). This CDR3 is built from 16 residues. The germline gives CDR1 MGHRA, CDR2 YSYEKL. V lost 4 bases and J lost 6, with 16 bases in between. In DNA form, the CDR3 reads TGCGCCAGCAGCCCCAATTCAGGGGCCATTAATTCACCCCTCCACTTT. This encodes CASSPNSGAINSPLHF.

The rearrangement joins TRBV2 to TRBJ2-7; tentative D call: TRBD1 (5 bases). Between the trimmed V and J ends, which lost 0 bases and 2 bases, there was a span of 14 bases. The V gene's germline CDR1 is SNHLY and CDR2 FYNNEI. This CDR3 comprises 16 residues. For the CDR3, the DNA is TGTGCCAGCAGTGAAGCGCGGCAGGGTGACCCCTACGAGCAGTACTTC. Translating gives CASSEARQGDPYEQYF.

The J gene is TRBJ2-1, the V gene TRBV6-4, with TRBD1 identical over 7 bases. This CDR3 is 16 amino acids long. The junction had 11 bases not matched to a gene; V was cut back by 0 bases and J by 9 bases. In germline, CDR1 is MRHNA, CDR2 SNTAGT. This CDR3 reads CASSDSRTGPYGEQFF. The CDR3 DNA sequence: TGTGCCAGCAGTGACTCGAGGACAGGTCCCTATGGTGAGCAGTTCTTC.

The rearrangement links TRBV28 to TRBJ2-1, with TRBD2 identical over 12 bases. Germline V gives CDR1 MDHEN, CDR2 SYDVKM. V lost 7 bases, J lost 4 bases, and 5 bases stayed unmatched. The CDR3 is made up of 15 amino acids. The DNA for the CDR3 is TGTGCCAGCATCCCCCTAGCGGGAGGGTACAATGAGCAGTTCTTC. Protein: CASIPLAGGYNEQFF. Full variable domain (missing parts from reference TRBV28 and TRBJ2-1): DVKVTQSSRYLVKRTGEKVFLECVQDMDHENMFWYRQDPGLGLRLIYFSYDVKMKEKGDIPEGYSVSREKKERFSLILESASTNQTSMYLCASIPLAGGYNEQFFGPGTRLTVL.

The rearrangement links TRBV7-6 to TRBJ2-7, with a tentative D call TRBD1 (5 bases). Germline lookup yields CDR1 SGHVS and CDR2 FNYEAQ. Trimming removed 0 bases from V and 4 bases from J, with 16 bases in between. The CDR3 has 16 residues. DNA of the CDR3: TGTGCCAGCAGCTTAGCGGATTTTCGGGCAGGGTACGAGCAGTACTTC. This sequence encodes CASSLADFRAGYEQYF. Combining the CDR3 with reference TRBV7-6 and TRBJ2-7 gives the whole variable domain GAGVSQSPRYKVTKRGQDVALRCDPISGHVSLYWYRQALGQGPEFLTYFNYEAQQDKSGLPNDRFSAERPEGSISTLTIQRTEQRDSAMYRCASSLADFRAGYEQYFGPGTRLTVT.

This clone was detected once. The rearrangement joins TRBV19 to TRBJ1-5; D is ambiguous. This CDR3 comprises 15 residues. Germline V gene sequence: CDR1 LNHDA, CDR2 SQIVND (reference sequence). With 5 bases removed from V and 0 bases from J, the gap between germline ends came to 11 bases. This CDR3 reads CASSGRLYSNQPQHF. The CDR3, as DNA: TGTGCCAGTAGTGGCCGACTTTATAGCAATCAGCCCCAGCATTTT.

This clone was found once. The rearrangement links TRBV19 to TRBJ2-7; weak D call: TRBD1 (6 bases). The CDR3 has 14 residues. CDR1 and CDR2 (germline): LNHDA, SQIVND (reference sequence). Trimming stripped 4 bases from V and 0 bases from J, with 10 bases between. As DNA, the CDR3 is TGTGCCAGTAGTAACCCGGGACACTCCTACGAGCAGTACTTC. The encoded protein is CASSNPGHSYEQYF.

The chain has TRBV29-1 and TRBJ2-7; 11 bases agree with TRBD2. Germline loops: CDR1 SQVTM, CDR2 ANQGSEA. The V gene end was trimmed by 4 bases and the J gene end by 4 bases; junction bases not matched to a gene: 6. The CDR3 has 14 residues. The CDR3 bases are TGCAGCGTTGTTAGCGGGGGGGATCCTTACGAGCAGTACTTC. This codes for CSVVSGGDPYEQYF.

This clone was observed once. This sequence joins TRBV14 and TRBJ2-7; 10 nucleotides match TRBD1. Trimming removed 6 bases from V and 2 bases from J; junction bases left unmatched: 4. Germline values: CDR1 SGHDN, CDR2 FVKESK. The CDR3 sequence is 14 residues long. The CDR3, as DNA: TGTGCCAGCAGTCGGACAGGGGGGGCCTACGAGCAGTACTTC. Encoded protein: CASSRTGGAYEQYF.

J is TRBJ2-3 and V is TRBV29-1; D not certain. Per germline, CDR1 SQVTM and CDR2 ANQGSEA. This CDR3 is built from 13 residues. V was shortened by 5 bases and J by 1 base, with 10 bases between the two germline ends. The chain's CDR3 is CSVSSLGTDTQYF. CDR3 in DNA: TGCAGCGTTTCTTCTTTAGGCACAGATACGCAGTATTTT.

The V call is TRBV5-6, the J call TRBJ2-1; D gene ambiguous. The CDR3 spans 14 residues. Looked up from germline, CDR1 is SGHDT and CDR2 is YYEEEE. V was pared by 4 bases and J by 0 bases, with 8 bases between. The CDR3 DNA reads TGTGCCAGCAGCCTCTCCAGCTCCTACAATGAGCAGTTCTTC. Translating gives CASSLSSSYNEQFF.

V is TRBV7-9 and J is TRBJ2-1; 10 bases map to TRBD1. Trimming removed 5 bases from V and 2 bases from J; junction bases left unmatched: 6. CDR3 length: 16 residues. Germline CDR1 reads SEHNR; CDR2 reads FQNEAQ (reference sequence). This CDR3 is CASSKDRGPPYNEQFF. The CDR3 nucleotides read TGTGCCAGCAGCAAAGACAGGGGGCCCCCCTACAATGAGCAGTTCTTC.

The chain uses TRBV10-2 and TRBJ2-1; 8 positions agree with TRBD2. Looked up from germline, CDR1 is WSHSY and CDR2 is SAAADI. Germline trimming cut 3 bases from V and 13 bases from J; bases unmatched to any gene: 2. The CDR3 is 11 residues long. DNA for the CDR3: TGCGCCAGCAGTGACGGGACTAGACAGTTCTTC. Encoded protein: CASSDGTRQFF.

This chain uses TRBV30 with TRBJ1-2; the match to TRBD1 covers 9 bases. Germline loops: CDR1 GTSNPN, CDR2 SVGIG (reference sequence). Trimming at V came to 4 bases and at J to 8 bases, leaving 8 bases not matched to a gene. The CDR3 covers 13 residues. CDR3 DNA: TGTGCCTGGACCCCGGGACAGGGATCAGGCTACACCTTC. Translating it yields CAWTPGQGSGYTF.

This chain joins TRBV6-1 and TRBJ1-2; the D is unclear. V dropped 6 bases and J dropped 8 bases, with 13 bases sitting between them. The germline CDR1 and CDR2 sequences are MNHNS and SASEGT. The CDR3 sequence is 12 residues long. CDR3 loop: CASSPVGGGYTF. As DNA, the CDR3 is TGTGCCAGCAGCCCTGTGGGAGGGGGCTACACCTTC.

This CDR3 reads CASSLGAQTSGYNEQFF. CDR3 DNA sequence: TGCGCCAGCAGCTTGGGAGCCCAAACTAGCGGCTACAATGAGCAGTTCTTC. The J gene is TRBJ2-1, the V gene TRBV5-1; TRBD2 matches 8 bases. The CDR3 is made up of 17 amino acids. Germline V gene lookup returns CDR1 SGHRS and CDR2 YFSETQ. The trim removed 0 bases at V and 3 bases at J, leaving 8 bases unmatched.